The 7 T cell receptor beta chains in this list originate from one sample, sequenced in a study of blood T cells in healthy people across ages. The use of a sample-barcoded 5' primer and a J-beta primer mix characterized a second PCR of roughly 7 to 11 cycles. In TCRdb, the 5' RACE reads were re-called with MiXCR into one record per CDR3 protein. The sample comprises about 1,000,000 distinct CDR3 sequences, 35% to 50% of which are singletons, and under 20% rests with the top ten. What was sequenced was blood. The receptors here all came from a woman aged 55 to 70 in good health.

The genes are TRBV7-8 and TRBJ2-1; the D is unclear. V was pared by 3 bases and J by 4 bases, with 19 bases between. The germline CDR1 and CDR2 sequences are SGHVS and FQNEAQ. The CDR3 length is 17 residues. CDR3 sequence: CASSLGLSKARYNEQFF. CDR3 coding DNA: TGTGCCAGCAGCTTGGGTCTGTCCAAGGCCCGTTACAATGAGCAGTTCTTC.

This clonotype was seen only a few times. The gene calls are TRBV28 and TRBJ1-1, with D perhaps TRBD1 (5 bases). From germline, CDR1 is MDHEN and CDR2 SYDVKM. Trimming took off 6 bases at V and 1 base at J, with 9 bases between the two ends. The CDR3 totals 13 residues. CDR3 sequence: CASRDGGNTEAFF. The CDR3 nucleotides read TGTGCCAGCAGGGACGGGGGGAACACTGAAGCTTTCTTT. Supplemented by reference TRBV28 and TRBJ1-1, the full variable domain reads DVKVTQSSRYLVKRTGEKVFLECVQDMDHENMFWYRQDPGLGLRLIYFSYDVKMKEKGDIPEGYSVSREKKERFSLILESASTNQTSMYLCASRDGGNTEAFFGQGTRLTVV.

The chain carries TRBV3-1 and TRBJ2-6, with 9 bases that match TRBD1. CDR3 length: 16 amino acids. J lost 3 bases, V lost 3 bases, and 3 bases had no gene match. CDR1 is LGHDT, CDR2 YNNKEL, per germline (reference sequence). CDR3 sequence: CASSHGQGNGANVLTF. In DNA, the CDR3 is TGTGCCAGCAGCCACGGACAGGGGAATGGGGCCAACGTCCTGACTTTC.

The V gene is TRBV6-5, the J gene TRBJ2-1; 9 bases are a match to TRBD2. The CDR3 totals 16 residues. The germline V gene has CDR1 MNHEY and CDR2 SVGAGI. The V gene end was trimmed by 2 bases and the J gene end by 4 bases; junction bases not matched to a gene: 6. The CDR3 coding sequence is TGTGCCAGCAGTTACGGGGCGGGAGGGCCTTACAATGAGCAGTTCTTC. Encoded protein: CASSYGAGGPYNEQFF.

This clonotype was found a few times. The J gene is TRBJ2-3, the V gene TRBV5-1; D gene uncertain. Deletions cut 2 bases from V and 5 bases from J, with 15 bases between. Per germline, CDR1 SGHRS and CDR2 YFSETQ. The CDR3 has 15 amino acids. The CDR3 spells CASSFSLRVEDTQYF. The CDR3 region has the DNA TGCGCCAGCAGCTTTTCCCTAAGAGTGGAAGATACGCAGTATTTT.

In this sample, this clonotype turned up once. The chain joins TRBV5-1 to TRBJ2-3, with 9 bases matching TRBD2. V lost 5 bases, J lost 3 bases, and 10 bases stayed unmatched. CDR3 length equals 16 residues. The V gene's germline CDR1 is SGHRS and CDR2 YFSETQ. This CDR3 reads CASSSATAGGTDTQYF. In DNA form, the CDR3 reads TGCGCCAGCAGTTCCGCAACAGCGGGAGGAACAGATACGCAGTATTTT.

This clonotype occurred a few times. The rearrangement uses TRBV6-5 and TRBJ1-2, with unresolved D. The CDR3 consists of 13 residues. The ends were cut back, 5 bases at V and 0 bases at J, with 7 bases in the middle. Germline lookup yields CDR1 MNHEY and CDR2 SVGAGI. In nucleotides, the CDR3 is TGTGCCAGCAGTGAAGCCTCTAACTATGGCTACACCTTC. Its protein is CASSEASNYGYTF.